These T cell receptor beta chains were read from a single sample in a study of CD8+ T cells in alopecia areata. TCRdb's copy holds only in-frame clones and misses some; the assay was immunoSEQ multiplex PCR. The sample carries fewer than 100,000 clones, around three quarters recorded once. The sample here was CD8+ T cells sorted from blood, taken between weeks 44 and 45, from a patient treated with tofacitinib. The origin of the receptors is a human donor with alopecia areata. CDR3s include the opening cysteine and the closing phenylalanine or tryptophan. The D gene is left open where the match is weak. Expanded clones get a size class; other rows say once, few or many, or leave the size out.

d_call j_call clone_size v_call cdr3_nt cdr3_aa
- TRBJ1-6 - TRBV7-8 TGTGCCAGCAGCTTCAGGCCCGGAAACTATAATTCACCCCTCCACTTT CASSFRPGNYNSPLHF
TRBD1 TRBJ2-7 - TRBV11-2 TGTGCCAGCAGCTCCGGACAGGGGTCCTACTACGAGCAGTACTTC CASSSGQGSYYEQYF
- TRBJ2-7 once TRBV4-3 TGCGCCAGCAGCCAGAGTAAGACACGGATCTACGAGCAGTACTTC CASSQSKTRIYEQYF
- TRBJ2-1 few TRBV30 TGTGCCTGGAGGCTAGGAGGCAATGAGCAGTTCTTC CAWRLGGNEQFF
TRBD1 TRBJ2-3 - TRBV7-3 TGTGCCAGCAGCCAATCAACAGGGGGCTTCAAAGATACGCAGTATTTT CASSQSTGGFKDTQYF
- TRBJ2-3 few TRBV14 TGTGCCAGCTCCCTTAGCAGAGATACGCAGTATTTT CASSLSRDTQYF
TRBD1 TRBJ1-2 once TRBV10-3 TGTGCCTCGGCCGCGGGACAGGGGGCTCTTGGCTATGGCTACACCTTC CASAAGQGALGYGYTF
TRBD1 TRBJ2-7 - TRBV30 TGTGCCTGGAGTCCCCGACAGGGGGTAGCCTACGAGCAGTACTTC CAWSPRQGVAYEQYF
- TRBJ2-1 - TRBV30 TGTGCCTGGAGTGACAGCTCCTACAATGAGCAGTTCTTC CAWSDSSYNEQFF
- TRBJ1-1 - TRBV30 TGTGCCTGGAGTGAAATACGGGAGACGAACACTGAAGCTTTCTTT CAWSEIRETNTEAFF
- TRBJ2-3 - TRBV5-6 TGTGCCTACCGTGAGGGGGTACGGTCAGATACGCAGTATTTT CAYREGVRSDTQYF
TRBD2 TRBJ2-1 few TRBV7-3 TGTGCCAGCAGCGGTAGCGGGGCCCGGCACAATGAGCAGTTCTTC CASSGSGARHNEQFF
- TRBJ1-5 - TRBV30 TGTGCCTGGAGTGGGGAACAGGGAGGCCAGCCCCAGCATTTT CAWSGEQGGQPQHF
TRBD2 TRBJ2-3 - TRBV29-1 TGCAGCGTTGAAGATCTGGCGGGGGTGGGAGATACGCAGTATTTT CSVEDLAGVGDTQYF
- TRBJ2-2 - TRBV13 TGTGCCAGCAGCCCTGATTTGGCCGGGGAGCTGTTTTTT CASSPDLAGELFF
TRBD1 TRBJ2-5 few TRBV25-1 TGTGCCAGCAGCCCAGGGGGCCGGGAGACCCAGTACTTC CASSPGGRETQYF
TRBD1 TRBJ1-5 - TRBV15 TGTGCCACCAGCAGAGATAGGGACAGTAATCAGCCCCAGCATTTT CATSRDRDSNQPQHF
TRBD2 TRBJ2-3 - TRBV18 TGTGCCAGCTCCGAGGAGACTAGCGGGGGCCCCATTTACGATACGCAGTATTTT CASSEETSGGPIYDTQYF
- TRBJ1-2 - TRBV30 TGTGCCTGGAGTGTGGGGACCTTCTCGGACTACACCTTC CAWSVGTFSDYTF
- TRBJ2-5 once TRBV29-1 TGCAGCGTCGTGGGGACGAATAGGGAGACCCAGTACTTC CSVVGTNRETQYF
- TRBJ1-1 - TRBV7-9 TGTGCCAGCGCTGTTGAGGGGAACACTGAAGCTTTCTTT CASAVEGNTEAFF
- TRBJ2-1 - TRBV27 TGTGCCAGCAGTTTCGGGCCCAATGAGCAGTTCTTC CASSFGPNEQFF
- TRBJ1-5 - TRBV7-6 TGTGCCAGCAGCTTAGGAGATAGCAATCAGCCCCAGCATTTT CASSLGDSNQPQHF
- TRBJ2-3 once TRBV7-9 TGTGCCAGCAGCTCCGTGGGAGGGGGGGCAGATACGCAGTATTTT CASSSVGGGADTQYF
- TRBJ1-5 few TRBV9 TGTGCCAGCAGCCCTTCGGGGGCGATCAATCAGCCCCAGCATTTT CASSPSGAINQPQHF
- TRBJ1-5 - TRBV6-6 TGTGCCAGTGAGTTATCGGGATCGGGCAATCAGCCCCAGCATTTT CASELSGSGNQPQHF
- TRBJ1-4 - TRBV19 TGTGCCAGTTGTAACCTAACTAATGAAAAACTGTTTTTT CASCNLTNEKLFF
- TRBJ2-2 - TRBV7-6 TGTGCCAGCAGCTTAAGGGCCGGGGAGCTGTTTTTT CASSLRAGELFF
TRBD1 TRBJ1-6 - TRBV14 TGTGCCAGCAGCGAGGCCGGGACAGCAAATAATTCACCCCTCCACTTT CASSEAGTANNSPLHF
TRBD2 TRBJ2-7 - TRBV2 TGTGCCATCGCTAGCGGGGAAGGACGCCTCGAGCAGTACTTC CAIASGEGRLEQYF
- TRBJ2-1 - TRBV29-1 TGCAGCGTTGATGGGGGGAGGGAGCAGTTCTTC CSVDGGREQFF